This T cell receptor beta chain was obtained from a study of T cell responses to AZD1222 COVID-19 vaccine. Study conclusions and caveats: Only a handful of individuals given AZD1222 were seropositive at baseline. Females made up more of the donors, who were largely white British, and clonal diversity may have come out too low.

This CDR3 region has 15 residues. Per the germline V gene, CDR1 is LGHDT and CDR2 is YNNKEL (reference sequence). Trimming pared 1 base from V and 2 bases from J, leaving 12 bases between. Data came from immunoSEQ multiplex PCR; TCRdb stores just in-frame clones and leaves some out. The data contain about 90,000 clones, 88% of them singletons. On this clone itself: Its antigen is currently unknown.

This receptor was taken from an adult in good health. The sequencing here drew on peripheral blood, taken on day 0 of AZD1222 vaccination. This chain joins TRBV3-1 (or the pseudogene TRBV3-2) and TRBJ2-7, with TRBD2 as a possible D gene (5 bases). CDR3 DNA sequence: TGTGCCAGCAGCCAAGCCGGGGTCCTCACCTACGAGCAGTACTTC. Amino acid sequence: CASSQAGVLTYEQYF.